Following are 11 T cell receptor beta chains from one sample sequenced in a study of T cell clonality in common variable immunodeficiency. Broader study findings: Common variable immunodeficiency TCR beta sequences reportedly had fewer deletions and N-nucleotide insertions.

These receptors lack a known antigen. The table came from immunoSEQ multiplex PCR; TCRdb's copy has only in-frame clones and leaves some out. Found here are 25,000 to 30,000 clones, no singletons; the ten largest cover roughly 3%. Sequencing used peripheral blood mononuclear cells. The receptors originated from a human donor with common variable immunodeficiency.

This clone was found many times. This CDR3 is CASSLGTGYNSPLHF. The CDR3 DNA, read in part, is TGTGCCAGCAGCTTAGGGACAGGGTATAATTCACCC. The V call is TRBV7-9, the J call TRBJ1-6; 8 bases match TRBD1. The CDR3 goes on 3 residues after the read ends, and that part is filled in from the germline J gene. Trimming cost V 1 base and J 4 bases; bases outside gene matches: 0. The germline gives CDR1 SEHNR, CDR2 FQNEAQ (reference sequence). CDR3 size: 15 residues. Combining the CDR3 with reference TRBV7-9 and TRBJ1-6 gives the whole variable domain DTGVSQNPRHKITKRGQNVTFRCDPISEHNRLYWYRQTLGQGPEFLTYFQNEAQLEKSRLLSDRFSAERPKGSFSTLEIQRTEQGDSAMYLCASSLGTGYNSPLHFGNGTRLTVT.

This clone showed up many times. The sequenced part of the CDR3 DNA is TGTGCCAGTAACGGGCTAGCATCGGCGAATGAG. As protein: CASNGLASANE. The whole CDR3 protein reads CASNGLASANEQFF. V usage is TRBV19 and J usage is TRBJ2-1; a weak D match, TRBD2 (5 bases). The CDR3 end falls 3 residues outside the read, so it is completed with the germline J gene. This CDR3 has 14 residues. Trimming cost V 7 bases and J 7 bases, with 17 bases left between them. The germline V gene encodes CDR1 LNHDA and CDR2 SQIVND (reference sequence).

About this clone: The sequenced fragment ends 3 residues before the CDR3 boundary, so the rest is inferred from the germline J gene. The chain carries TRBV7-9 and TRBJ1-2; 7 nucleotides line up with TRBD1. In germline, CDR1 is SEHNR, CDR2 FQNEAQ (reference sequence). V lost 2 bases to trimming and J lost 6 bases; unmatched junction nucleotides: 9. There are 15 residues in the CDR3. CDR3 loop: CASSLNAAGGNGYTF. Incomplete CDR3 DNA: TGTGCCAGCAGCTTAAATGCGGCAGGGGGGAATGGC. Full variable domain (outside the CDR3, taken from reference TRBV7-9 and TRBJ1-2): DTGVSQNPRHKITKRGQNVTFRCDPISEHNRLYWYRQTLGQGPEFLTYFQNEAQLEKSRLLSDRFSAERPKGSFSTLEIQRTEQGDSAMYLCASSLNAAGGNGYTFGSGTRLTVV.

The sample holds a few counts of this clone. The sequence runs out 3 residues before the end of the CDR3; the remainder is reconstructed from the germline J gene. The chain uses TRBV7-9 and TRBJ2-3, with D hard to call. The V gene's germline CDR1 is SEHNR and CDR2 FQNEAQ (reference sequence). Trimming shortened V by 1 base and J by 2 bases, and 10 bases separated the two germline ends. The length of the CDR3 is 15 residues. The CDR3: CASSLGILSTDTQYF. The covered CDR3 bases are TGTGCCAGCAGCTTAGGTATTTTATCCACAGATACG.

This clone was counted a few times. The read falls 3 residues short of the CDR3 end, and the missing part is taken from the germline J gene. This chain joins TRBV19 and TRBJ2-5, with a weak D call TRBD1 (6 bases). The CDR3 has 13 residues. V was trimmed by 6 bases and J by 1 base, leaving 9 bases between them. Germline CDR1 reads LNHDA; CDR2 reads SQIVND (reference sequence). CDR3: CASRGTSQETQYF. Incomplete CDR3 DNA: TGTGCCAGTAGGGGGACAAGCCAAGAGACC.

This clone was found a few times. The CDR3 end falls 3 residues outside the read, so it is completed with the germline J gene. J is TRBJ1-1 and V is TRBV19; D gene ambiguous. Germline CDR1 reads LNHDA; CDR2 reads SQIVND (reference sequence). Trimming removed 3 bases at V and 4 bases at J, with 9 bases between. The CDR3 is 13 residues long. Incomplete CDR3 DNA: TGTGCCAGTAGTATTTTAAGCGGCACTGAA. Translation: CASSILSGTE. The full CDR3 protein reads CASSILSGTEAFF.

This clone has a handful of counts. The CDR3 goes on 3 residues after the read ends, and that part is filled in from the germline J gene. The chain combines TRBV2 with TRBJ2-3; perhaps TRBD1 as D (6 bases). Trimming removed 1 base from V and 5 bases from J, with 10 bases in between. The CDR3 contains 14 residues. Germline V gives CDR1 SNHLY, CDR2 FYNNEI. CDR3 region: CASSEGGLGDTQYF. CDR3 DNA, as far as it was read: TGTGCCAGCAGTGAAGGGGGGCTCGGAGATACG.

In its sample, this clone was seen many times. The CDR3 loop is CSARGVVGGYTF. Incomplete CDR3 DNA: TGCAGTGCCAGGGGGGTGGTGGGGGGC. The V and J genes are TRBV20-1 and TRBJ1-2; the match to TRBD1 covers 7 bases. The read terminates 3 residues ahead of where the CDR3 ends, so the germline J gene completes it. Germline V CDR1 and CDR2: DFQATT, SNEGSKA (reference sequence). This CDR3 has 12 amino acids.

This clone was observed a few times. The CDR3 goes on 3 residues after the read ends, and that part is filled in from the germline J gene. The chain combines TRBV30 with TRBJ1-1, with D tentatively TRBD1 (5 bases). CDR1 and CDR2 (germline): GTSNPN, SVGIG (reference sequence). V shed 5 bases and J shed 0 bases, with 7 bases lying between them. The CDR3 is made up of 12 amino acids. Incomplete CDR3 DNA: TGTGCCTGGGACAGAATGAACACTGAA. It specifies CAWDRMNTE. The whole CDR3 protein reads CAWDRMNTEAFF.

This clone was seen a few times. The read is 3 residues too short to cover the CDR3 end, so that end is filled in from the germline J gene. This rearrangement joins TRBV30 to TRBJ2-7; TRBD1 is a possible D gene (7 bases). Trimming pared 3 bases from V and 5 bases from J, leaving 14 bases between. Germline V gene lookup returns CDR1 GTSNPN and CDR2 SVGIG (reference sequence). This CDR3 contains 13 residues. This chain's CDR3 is CAWSPGGGNEQYF. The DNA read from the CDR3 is TGTGCCTGGAGCCCTGGAGGGGGCAACGAG.

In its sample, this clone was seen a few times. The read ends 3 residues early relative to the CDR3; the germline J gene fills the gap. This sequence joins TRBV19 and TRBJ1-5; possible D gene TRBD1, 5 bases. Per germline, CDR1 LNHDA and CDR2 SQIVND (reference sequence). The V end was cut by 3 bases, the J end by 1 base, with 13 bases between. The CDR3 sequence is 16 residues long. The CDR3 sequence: CASSIPLHRSNQPQHF. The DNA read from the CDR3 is TGTGCCAGTAGTATCCCCTTACACAGGAGCAATCAGCCC.